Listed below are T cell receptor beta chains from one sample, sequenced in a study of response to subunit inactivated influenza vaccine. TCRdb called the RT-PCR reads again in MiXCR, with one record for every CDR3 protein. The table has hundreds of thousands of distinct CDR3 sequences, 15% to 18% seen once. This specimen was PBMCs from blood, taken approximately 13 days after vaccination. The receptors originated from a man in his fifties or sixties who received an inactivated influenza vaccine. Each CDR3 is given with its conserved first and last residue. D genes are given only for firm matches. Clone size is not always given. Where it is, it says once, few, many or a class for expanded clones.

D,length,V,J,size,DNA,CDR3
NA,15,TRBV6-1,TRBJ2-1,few,TGTGCCAGCAGTGGTTTTAGGTCCCCCTACAATGAGCAGTTCTTC,CASSGFRSPYNEQFF
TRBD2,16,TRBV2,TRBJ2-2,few,TGTGCCAGCTCCGCTAGCGGGAGGGCCACCACCGGGGAGCTGTTTTTT,CASSASGRATTGELFF
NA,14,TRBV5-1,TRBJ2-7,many,TGCGCCAGCAGCTTGGATGCCGGCTCCTACGAGCAGTACTTC,CASSLDAGSYEQYF
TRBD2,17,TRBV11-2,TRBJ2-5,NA,TGTGCCAGCAGCCCGGGACTAGCGGGGGGAACACAAGAGACCCAGTACTTC,CASSPGLAGGTQETQYF
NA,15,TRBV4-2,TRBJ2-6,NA,TGTGCCAGCAGCGCACAGGGCAGTGGGGCCAACGTCCTGACTTTC,CASSAQGSGANVLTF
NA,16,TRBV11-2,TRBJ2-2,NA,TGTGCCAGCAGCTTAGGGACGAACACAAAAGCCGGGGAGCTGTTTTTT,CASSLGTNTKAGELFF
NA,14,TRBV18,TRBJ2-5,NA,TGTGCCAGCTCACCACCTAGTGTGGCGGAGACCCAGTACTTC,CASSPPSVAETQYF
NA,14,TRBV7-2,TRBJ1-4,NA,TGTGCCAGCAGCTTCCATACAACTAATGAAAAACTGTTTTTT,CASSFHTTNEKLFF
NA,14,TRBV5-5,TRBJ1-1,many,TGTGCCAGCAGCCCCACGTGGGCGAACACTGAAGCTTTCTTT,CASSPTWANTEAFF
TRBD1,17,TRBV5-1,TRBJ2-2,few,TGCGCCAGCAGCCCCCGCCCGCAGGGGGCGCGAACCGGGGAGCTGTTTTTT,CASSPRPQGARTGELFF
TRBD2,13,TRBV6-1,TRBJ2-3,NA,TGTGCCAGTGCGCGGGGGGGCGGAGATACGCAGTATTTT,CASARGGGDTQYF
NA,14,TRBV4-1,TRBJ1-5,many,TGCGCCAGCAGCCAAGAACAGGGCAATCAGCCCCAGCATTTT,CASSQEQGNQPQHF
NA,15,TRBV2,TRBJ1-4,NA,TGTGCCAGCAGGCCGCAGTCAGCAACTAATGAAAAACTGTTTTTT,CASRPQSATNEKLFF
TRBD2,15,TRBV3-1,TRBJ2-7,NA,TGTGCCAGCAGCCCCTGGCGGGAGGTGGGCTACGAGCAGTACTTC,CASSPWREVGYEQYF
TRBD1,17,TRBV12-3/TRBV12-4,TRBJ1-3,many,TGTGCCAGCGGCCTGGGGACAGGGGGCAGCTCTGGAAACACCATATATTTT,CASGLGTGGSSGNTIYF
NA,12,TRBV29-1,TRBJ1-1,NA,TGCAGCGCCGGACGGCAGAACACTGAAGCTTTCTTT,CSAGRQNTEAFF
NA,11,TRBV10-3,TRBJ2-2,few,TGTGCCATCAGGGCGGGCGGGGAGCTGTTTTTT,CAIRAGGELFF
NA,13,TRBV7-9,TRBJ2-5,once,TGTGCCAGCAGCCAGGTGTTGTGGGAGACCCAGTACTTC,CASSQVLWETQYF
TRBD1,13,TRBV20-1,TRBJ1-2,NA,TGCAGTGCAACCGTGACAGGGGGCTATGGCTACACCTTC,CSATVTGGYGYTF
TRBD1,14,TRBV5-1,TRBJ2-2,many,TGCGCCAGCAGTGGGACAGGGAGCACCGGGGAGCTGTTTTTT,CASSGTGSTGELFF
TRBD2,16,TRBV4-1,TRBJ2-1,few,TGCGCCAGCAGCCACACTAGCGGGGTCTCCTACAATGAGCAGTTCTTC,CASSHTSGVSYNEQFF
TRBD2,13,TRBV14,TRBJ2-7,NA,TGTGCCAGCAGCATGGGAGGGTCCTACGAGCAGTACTTC,CASSMGGSYEQYF
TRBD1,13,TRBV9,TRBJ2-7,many,TGTGCCAGCAGCGCCGGGACAGACTACGAGCAGTACTTC,CASSAGTDYEQYF
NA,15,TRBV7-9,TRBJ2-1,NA,TGTGCCAGCAGCTTAGTCCAGCGGATGGTGAATGAGCAGTTCTTC,CASSLVQRMVNEQFF
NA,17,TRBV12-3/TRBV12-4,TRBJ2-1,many,TGTGCCAGCAGTTTAGGGGCAGGAGGCCGGGGTTTCAATGAGCAGTTCTTC,CASSLGAGGRGFNEQFF
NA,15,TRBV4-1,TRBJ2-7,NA,TGCGCCAGCAGCCCGACTCCGGGACGGGCCTACGAGCAGTACTTC,CASSPTPGRAYEQYF
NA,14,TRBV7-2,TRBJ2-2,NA,TGTGCCAGCAGACCGACCCGGACAACCGGGGAGCTGTTTTTT,CASRPTRTTGELFF
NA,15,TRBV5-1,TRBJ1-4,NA,TGCGCCAGCAGCTTGGTCCCCGCAACTAATGAAAAACTGTTTTTT,CASSLVPATNEKLFF
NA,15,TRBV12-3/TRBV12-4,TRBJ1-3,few,TGTGCCAGCAGTGAAGGGGCGGGACAAGCAAACACCATATATTTT,CASSEGAGQANTIYF
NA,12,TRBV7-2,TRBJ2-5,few,TGTGCCAGCAGCCCGGACCGTCAGACCCAGTACTTC,CASSPDRQTQYF
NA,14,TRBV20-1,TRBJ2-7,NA,TGCAGTGCTAGATCGCGGACAAACTCCTACGAGCAGTACTTC,CSARSRTNSYEQYF
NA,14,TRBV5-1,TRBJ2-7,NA,TGCGCCAGCAGCCCCGGGACACAGGTTCGGGAGCAGTACTTC,CASSPGTQVREQYF
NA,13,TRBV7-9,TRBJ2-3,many,TGTGCCAGCAGCTTGGGCGGCACAGATACGCAGTATTTT,CASSLGGTDTQYF
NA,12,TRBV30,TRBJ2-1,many,TGTGCCTGGAGTTATGGGGACTGGAAGCAGTTCTTC,CAWSYGDWKQFF
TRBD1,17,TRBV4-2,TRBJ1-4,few,TGTGCCAGCAGCCATGAGGAACTGACAGGGACGGCCGAAAAACTGTTTTTT,CASSHEELTGTAEKLFF
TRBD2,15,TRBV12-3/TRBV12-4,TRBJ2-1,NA,TGTGCCAGCAGTCCTAGCGGGAGTCTAAGGAATGAGCAGTTCTTC,CASSPSGSLRNEQFF
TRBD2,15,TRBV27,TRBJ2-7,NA,TGTGCCAGCAGTTTGCGGACTAGCGGGAGGGCCGAGCAGTACTTC,CASSLRTSGRAEQYF
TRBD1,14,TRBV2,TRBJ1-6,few,TGTGCCAGCCGGGGTAGACAGGGGAATTCACCCCTCCACTTT,CASRGRQGNSPLHF
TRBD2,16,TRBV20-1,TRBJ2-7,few,TGCAGTGCTAGTAGGCTAGCGGGAGGGATGGGCTACGAGCAGTACTTC,CSASRLAGGMGYEQYF
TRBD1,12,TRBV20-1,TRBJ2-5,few,TGCAGTGCTAGTCCAGGGGGAGAGACCCAGTACTTC,CSASPGGETQYF
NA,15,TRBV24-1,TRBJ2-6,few,TGTGCCACCAGTGATTCATACGCAGGGGCCAACGTCCTGACTTTC,CATSDSYAGANVLTF
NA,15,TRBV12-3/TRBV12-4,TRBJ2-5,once,TGTGCCAGCAGTTTTGAAGCTAGGGTGGGGGAGACCCAGTACTTC,CASSFEARVGETQYF
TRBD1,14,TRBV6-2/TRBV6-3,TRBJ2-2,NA,TGTGCCAGCAGTTCGGACAGGCTCACCGGGGAGCTGTTTTTT,CASSSDRLTGELFF
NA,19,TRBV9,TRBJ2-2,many,TGTGCCAGCAGCGCCTCTGGGGGACTCTTGAAGTCGAACACCGGGGAGCTGTTTTTT,CASSASGGLLKSNTGELFF
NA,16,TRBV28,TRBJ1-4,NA,TGTGCCAGCAGTTTATCAGGGTGGGCAACTAATGAAAAACTGTTTTTT,CASSLSGWATNEKLFF
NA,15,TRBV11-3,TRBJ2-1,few,TGTGCCAGCAGCTTATTCGGGGGTCGGGGCGATGAGCAGTTCTTC,CASSLFGGRGDEQFF
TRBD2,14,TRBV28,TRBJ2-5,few,TGTGCCAGCTCGTGGCGGGGGGGCCAAGAGACCCAGTACTTC,CASSWRGGQETQYF
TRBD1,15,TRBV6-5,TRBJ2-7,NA,TGTGCCAGCAGTTTAGGTTACGAGGGGGCATACGAGCAGTACTTC,CASSLGYEGAYEQYF
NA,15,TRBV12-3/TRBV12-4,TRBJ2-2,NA,TGTGCCAGCAGTTTGGGGCAGGGTCACACCGGGGAGCTGTTTTTT,CASSLGQGHTGELFF
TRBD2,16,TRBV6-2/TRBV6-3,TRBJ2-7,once,TGTGCCAGCAGTTACGAGACTAGCGGGAGGGCCTACGAGCAGTACTTC,CASSYETSGRAYEQYF
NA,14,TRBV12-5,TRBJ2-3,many,TGTGCTAGTGGTTCCTCCGGGGTGACAGATACGCAGTATTTT,CASGSSGVTDTQYF
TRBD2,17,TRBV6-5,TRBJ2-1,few,TGTGCCAGCAGTTACTCGATAGGCGGGAGTATCTACAATGAGCAGTTCTTC,CASSYSIGGSIYNEQFF
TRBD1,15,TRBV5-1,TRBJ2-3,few,TGCGCCAGCAGGTTACAGGGGATTGGAGCAGATACGCAGTATTTT,CASRLQGIGADTQYF